A selection of T cell receptor beta chains follows, all from one sample in a study of Ad26.COV2.S vaccination and SARS-CoV-2 variants. TCRdb's copy holds only in-frame clones and misses some; the assay was immunoSEQ multiplex PCR. Of fewer than 500,000 clones in the sample, about nine tenths were seen once. The sequenced sample was peripheral blood, obtained in a trial of Ad26.COV2.S vaccine versus placebo. Source of these receptors: a person between 18 and 65 years old who received the Ad26.COV2.S COVID-19 vaccine or a placebo. The CDR3 runs from the conserved cysteine through the conserved F or W. The D gene is left open where the match is weak. Some rows mark clone size as missing; the rest say once, few, many or name a class of expanded clone.

V: TRBV7-2; size: NA; D: TRBD2; J: TRBJ2-7; CDR3: CASSPAGSGIPYEQYF; DNA: TGTGCCAGCAGCCCCGCGGGTAGCGGGATCCCCTACGAGCAGTACTTC
V: TRBV5-1; size: once; D: NA; J: TRBJ1-1; CDR3: CASSLSGDDTEAFF; DNA: TGCGCCAGCAGCTTAAGCGGGGACGACACTGAAGCTTTCTTT
V: TRBV9; size: NA; D: TRBD2; J: TRBJ2-4; CDR3: CASSPGLAIAKNIQYF; DNA: TGTGCCAGCAGCCCCGGACTAGCAATAGCCAAAAACATTCAGTACTTC
V: TRBV5-1; size: few; D: NA; J: TRBJ1-6; CDR3: CASSLVVGGGNSPLHF; DNA: TGCGCCAGCAGCTTGGTAGTTGGGGGTGGTAATTCACCCCTCCACTTT
V: TRBV7-9; size: NA; D: TRBD2; J: TRBJ2-1; CDR3: CASSLASGLTYNEQFF; DNA: TGTGCCAGCAGCTTGGCTAGCGGACTTACCTACAATGAGCAGTTCTTC
V: TRBV7-6; size: NA; D: TRBD1; J: TRBJ1-2; CDR3: CASSTDRGPANYGYTF; DNA: TGTGCCAGCAGCACCGACAGGGGACCGGCTAACTATGGCTACACCTTC
V: TRBV7-2; size: NA; D: TRBD2; J: TRBJ2-7; CDR3: CASRSTSGSYEQYF; DNA: TGTGCCAGCAGATCAACTAGCGGGAGCTACGAGCAGTACTTC
V: TRBV6-6; size: NA; D: NA; J: TRBJ1-1; CDR3: CASSAGRTTEAFF; DNA: TGTGCCAGCAGCGCAGGGAGGACAACTGAAGCTTTCTTT
V: TRBV7-3; size: NA; D: TRBD2; J: TRBJ2-1; CDR3: CASSREGLVSNEQFF; DNA: TGTGCCAGCAGCCGAGAGGGACTAGTTTCGAATGAGCAGTTCTTC
V: TRBV12-5; size: NA; D: TRBD1; J: TRBJ1-5; CDR3: CASGTGESNQPQHF; DNA: TGTGCTAGTGGGACAGGGGAGAGCAATCAGCCCCAGCATTTT
V: TRBV28; size: NA; D: NA; J: TRBJ1-2; CDR3: CASSAYKGYTF; DNA: TGTGCCAGCAGTGCCTACAAGGGCTACACCTTC
V: TRBV5-1; size: NA; D: NA; J: TRBJ1-4; CDR3: CASSQTGTSTNEKLFF; DNA: TGCGCCAGCAGCCAGACGGGGACATCAACTAATGAAAAACTGTTTTTT
V: TRBV5-4; size: NA; D: NA; J: TRBJ2-1; CDR3: CASSPRTVSYNEQFF; DNA: TGTGCCAGCAGCCCGCGGACTGTCTCCTACAATGAGCAGTTCTTC
V: TRBV6-2/TRBV6-3; size: few; D: NA; J: TRBJ2-7; CDR3: CASSFLAYEQYF; DNA: TGTGCCAGCAGCTTTCTAGCGTACGAGCAGTACTTC
V: TRBV5-1; size: NA; D: NA; J: TRBJ1-2; CDR3: CASSSPGRHYGYTF; DNA: TGCGCCAGCAGCTCACCGGGACGGCACTATGGCTACACCTTC
V: TRBV5-8; size: NA; D: TRBD1; J: TRBJ1-1; CDR3: CASSLGSGGEGAVNTEAFF; DNA: TGTGCCAGCAGCTTGGGTTCGGGGGGCGAGGGGGCGGTGAACACTGAAGCTTTCTTT
V: TRBV4-3; size: NA; D: NA; J: TRBJ2-1; CDR3: CASSQVKGRYNEQFF; DNA: TGCGCCAGCAGCCAAGTAAAGGGGAGATACAATGAGCAGTTCTTC
V: TRBV7-9; size: NA; D: NA; J: TRBJ1-4; CDR3: CASSLSEKLFF; DNA: TGTGCCAGCAGCTTGTCTGAAAAACTGTTTTTT
V: TRBV6-4; size: once; D: NA; J: TRBJ1-6; CDR3: CASSERGALSPLHF; DNA: TGTGCCAGCAGTGAAAGGGGAGCGCTTTCACCCCTCCACTTT
V: TRBV10-3; size: NA; D: NA; J: TRBJ2-7; CDR3: CAITHSSDSYEQYF; DNA: TGTGCCATCACCCACTCGAGTGACTCCTACGAGCAGTACTTC
V: TRBV12-3/TRBV12-4; size: once; D: NA; J: TRBJ1-1; CDR3: CASYGGVNTEAFF; DNA: TGTGCCAGTTATGGGGGGGTGAACACTGAAGCTTTCTTT
V: TRBV27; size: NA; D: TRBD2; J: TRBJ2-1; CDR3: CASSYGLGIYNEQFF; DNA: TGTGCCAGCAGTTACGGACTAGGAATATACAATGAGCAGTTCTTC
V: TRBV5-6; size: NA; D: NA; J: TRBJ2-7; CDR3: CASSAPPGSLYEQYF; DNA: TGTGCCAGCAGTGCTCCCCCCGGGTCCCTCTACGAGCAGTACTTC
V: TRBV30; size: once; D: TRBD2; J: TRBJ2-1; CDR3: CAWQNPRLAGPYNEQFF; DNA: TGTGCCTGGCAAAACCCGAGACTAGCGGGACCTTACAATGAGCAGTTCTTC
V: TRBV9; size: NA; D: NA; J: TRBJ1-1; CDR3: CASSVGPIGNTEAFF; DNA: TGTGCCAGCAGCGTAGGCCCTATCGGGAACACTGAAGCTTTCTTT
V: TRBV28; size: NA; D: NA; J: TRBJ2-5; CDR3: CASSLLQWNQETQYF; DNA: TGTGCCAGCAGTTTATTGCAGTGGAACCAAGAGACCCAGTACTTC
V: TRBV14; size: NA; D: NA; J: TRBJ2-2; CDR3: CASRRGNTGELFF; DNA: TGTGCCAGCAGGCGAGGGAACACCGGGGAGCTGTTTTTT
V: TRBV5-6; size: NA; D: NA; J: TRBJ1-2; CDR3: CASSSGAGINYGYTF; DNA: TGTGCCAGCAGTTCGGGGGCAGGGATAAACTATGGCTACACCTTC
V: TRBV4-3; size: NA; D: TRBD1; J: TRBJ2-2; CDR3: CASSHRTGGNTGELFF; DNA: TGCGCCAGCAGCCATAGGACAGGGGGGAACACCGGGGAGCTGTTTTTT
V: TRBV15; size: NA; D: NA; J: TRBJ1-6; CDR3: CATSRERGEGNSPLHF; DNA: TGTGCCACCAGCAGAGAGCGGGGAGAGGGTAATTCACCCCTCCACTTT
V: TRBV27; size: NA; D: NA; J: TRBJ1-1; CDR3: CASYPGASIAEAFF; DNA: TGTGCCAGTTACCCGGGGGCAAGCATCGCTGAAGCTTTCTTT
V: TRBV4-3; size: NA; D: NA; J: TRBJ1-1; CDR3: CASSQGVPFTLGTEAFF; DNA: TGCGCCAGCAGCCAAGGTGTCCCTTTTACCCTCGGGACTGAAGCTTTCTTT
V: TRBV27; size: NA; D: NA; J: TRBJ1-2; CDR3: CASSQHGTPLYGYTF; DNA: TGTGCCAGCAGTCAACACGGGACACCCCTCTATGGCTACACCTTC
V: TRBV9; size: once; D: TRBD2; J: TRBJ2-5; CDR3: CASSAGLALQETQYF; DNA: TGTGCCAGCAGCGCGGGACTAGCCCTCCAAGAGACCCAGTACTTC
V: TRBV19; size: NA; D: TRBD1; J: TRBJ1-4; CDR3: CASRGQPATNEKLFF; DNA: TGTGCCAGTAGGGGACAGCCCGCAACTAATGAAAAACTGTTTTTT
V: TRBV28; size: NA; D: TRBD2; J: TRBJ2-1; CDR3: CASNLWTSGNNEQFF; DNA: TGTGCCAGCAACCTTTGGACTAGCGGGAACAATGAGCAGTTCTTC
V: TRBV5-5; size: NA; D: TRBD2; J: TRBJ2-5; CDR3: CASREGLAGAQETQYF; DNA: TGTGCCAGCAGAGAGGGGCTAGCGGGGGCCCAAGAGACCCAGTACTTC
V: TRBV3-1/TRBV3-2; size: once; D: NA; J: TRBJ2-7; CDR3: CASSRRLTYEQYF; DNA: TGTGCCAGCAGCCGCCGGTTGACCTACGAGCAGTACTTC
V: TRBV7-3; size: NA; D: TRBD2; J: TRBJ2-7; CDR3: CASSLAGGNYEQYF; DNA: TGTGCCAGCAGCTTAGCGGGAGGTAACTACGAGCAGTACTTC
V: TRBV11-2; size: NA; D: NA; J: TRBJ2-7; CDR3: CASSKDTYEQYF; DNA: TGTGCCAGCAGCAAAGACACTTACGAGCAGTACTTC
V: TRBV19; size: NA; D: NA; J: TRBJ2-1; CDR3: CASSGLGGNEQFF; DNA: TGTGCCAGTAGTGGGTTAGGAGGCAATGAGCAGTTCTTC
V: TRBV5-1; size: NA; D: NA; J: TRBJ2-2; CDR3: CASSRANTGELFF; DNA: TGCGCCAGCAGCAGAGCAAACACCGGGGAGCTGTTTTTT
V: TRBV11-2; size: NA; D: TRBD2; J: TRBJ2-5; CDR3: CASSSGLAVEKETQYF; DNA: TGTGCCAGCAGCTCGGGACTAGCGGTGGAGAAAGAGACCCAGTACTTC
V: TRBV11-3; size: NA; D: TRBD1; J: TRBJ2-1; CDR3: CASSEGGEGAHEQFF; DNA: TGTGCCAGCAGCGAAGGGGGAGAGGGGGCCCATGAGCAGTTCTTC
V: TRBV5-6; size: NA; D: TRBD1; J: TRBJ1-2; CDR3: CASSLALDRAPNYGYTF; DNA: TGTGCCAGCAGCTTGGCGCTAGACAGGGCGCCAAACTATGGCTACACCTTC
V: TRBV5-3; size: once; D: NA; J: TRBJ2-7; CDR3: CARSSGQRSYEQYF; DNA: TGTGCCAGAAGCTCTGGACAGCGCTCCTACGAGCAGTACTTC
V: TRBV10-1; size: NA; D: TRBD2; J: TRBJ2-3; CDR3: CARRLAGGFTDTQYF; DNA: TGCGCCAGGAGACTAGCGGGAGGCTTCACAGATACGCAGTATTTT
V: TRBV4-1; size: many; D: NA; J: TRBJ1-1; CDR3: CASSQREVTEAFF; DNA: TGCGCCAGCAGCCAACGCGAGGTCACTGAAGCTTTCTTT
V: TRBV5-1; size: NA; D: TRBD1; J: TRBJ1-4; CDR3: CASSLVWDSNEKLFF; DNA: TGCGCCAGCAGCTTGGTTTGGGACAGTAATGAAAAACTGTTTTTT
V: TRBV6-2/TRBV6-3; size: NA; D: NA; J: TRBJ2-3; CDR3: CASSYAQGRSTDTQYF; DNA: TGTGCCAGCAGTTACGCGCAGGGGCGAAGCACAGATACGCAGTATTTT
V: TRBV7-9; size: NA; D: TRBD1; J: TRBJ2-1; CDR3: CASSVNTGTGVHEQFF; DNA: TGTGCCAGCAGCGTAAATACCGGGACAGGGGTCCATGAGCAGTTCTTC
V: TRBV10-3; size: NA; D: TRBD1; J: TRBJ1-3; CDR3: CATRQGGGNTIYF; DNA: TGTGCCACCCGACAGGGGGGAGGAAACACCATATATTTT
V: TRBV19; size: NA; D: NA; J: TRBJ1-4; CDR3: CASNRQLNEKLFF; DNA: TGTGCCAGTAATAGGCAGCTTAATGAAAAACTGTTTTTT
V: TRBV7-8; size: NA; D: NA; J: TRBJ2-7; CDR3: CASSPRPNGEQYF; DNA: TGTGCCAGCAGCCCAAGACCGAACGGCGAGCAGTACTTC
V: TRBV7-2; size: NA; D: NA; J: TRBJ2-5; CDR3: CASSLVREETQYF; DNA: TGTGCCAGCAGCTTAGTCCGGGAAGAGACCCAGTACTTC
V: TRBV30; size: once; D: NA; J: TRBJ1-2; CDR3: CAWDGPPHLLGYTF; DNA: TGTGCCTGGGATGGTCCCCCACACCTCCTTGGTTACACCTTC
V: TRBV21-1; size: NA; D: NA; J: TRBJ1-4; CDR3: CASSIWGSTNEKLFF; DNA: TGTGCCAGCAGCATTTGGGGGTCAACTAATGAAAAACTGTTTTTT